The rows below give T cell receptor beta chains drawn from one sample of a study of blood T cell repertoires in COVID-19. Method: immunoSEQ multiplex PCR; TCRdb's copy keeps in-frame clones and lacks some. In the table there are approximately 260,000 clones, roughly 88% of which are singletons. The material sequenced was peripheral blood. The receptors originated from a woman aged 70 to 79 with COVID-19, enrolled during active disease. Both conserved end residues are part of each CDR3. The order of the fields is D gene, V gene, clone size, J gene, CDR3 protein, CDR3 DNA. A D gene is named only where the DNA matches it firmly. Size is stated for part of the rows, as once, few or many counts, or as a class when the clone is expanded.

d_gene: NA; v_gene: TRBV5-4; abundance: NA; j_gene: TRBJ2-7; CDR3aa: CASSLGYGGTGSYEQYF; CDR3nt: TGTGCCAGCAGCTTGGGGTACGGGGGGACAGGATCCTACGAGCAGTACTTC
d_gene: TRBD2; v_gene: TRBV10-3; abundance: NA; j_gene: TRBJ2-7; CDR3aa: CAMGTYSGGYEQYF; CDR3nt: TGTGCCATGGGGACGTATAGCGGGGGCTACGAGCAGTACTTC
d_gene: TRBD1; v_gene: TRBV5-5; abundance: NA; j_gene: TRBJ2-5; CDR3aa: CASSLETGDGGETQYF; CDR3nt: TGTGCCAGCAGCTTGGAGACAGGGGATGGGGGGGAGACCCAGTACTTC
d_gene: NA; v_gene: TRBV4-1; abundance: NA; j_gene: TRBJ2-2; CDR3aa: CASSHRSGSGELFF; CDR3nt: TGCGCCAGCAGCCACCGCTCTGGCTCTGGGGAGCTGTTTTTT
d_gene: NA; v_gene: TRBV18; abundance: once; j_gene: TRBJ1-2; CDR3aa: CASSPQQGRDYGYTF; CDR3nt: TGTGCCAGCTCACCACAGCAGGGTCGAGACTATGGCTACACCTTC
d_gene: TRBD1; v_gene: TRBV30; abundance: once; j_gene: TRBJ1-6; CDR3aa: CAWSGTGVVGSPLHF; CDR3nt: TGTGCCTGGAGTGGTACAGGGGTAGTGGGCTCACCCCTCCACTTT
d_gene: NA; v_gene: TRBV6-5; abundance: once; j_gene: TRBJ1-1; CDR3aa: CASSYRPAGTEAFF; CDR3nt: TGTGCCAGCAGTTACAGGCCGGCGGGCACTGAAGCTTTCTTT
d_gene: NA; v_gene: TRBV10-2; abundance: once; j_gene: TRBJ2-3; CDR3aa: CASSERGDTQYF; CDR3nt: TGCGCCAGCAGTGAGCGAGGAGATACGCAGTATTTT
d_gene: NA; v_gene: TRBV10-3; abundance: NA; j_gene: TRBJ2-3; CDR3aa: CAIKAGATSTDTQYF; CDR3nt: TGTGCCATCAAGGCGGGGGCAACATCCACAGATACGCAGTATTTT
d_gene: NA; v_gene: TRBV5-6; abundance: NA; j_gene: TRBJ2-4; CDR3aa: CASSHGGMLIQYF; CDR3nt: TGTGCCAGCAGCCATGGTGGCATGCTCATTCAGTACTTC
d_gene: NA; v_gene: TRBV6-5; abundance: NA; j_gene: TRBJ1-5; CDR3aa: CASSDTGSKPQHF; CDR3nt: TGTGCCAGCAGCGATACAGGGTCCAAGCCCCAGCATTTT
d_gene: NA; v_gene: TRBV9; abundance: NA; j_gene: TRBJ1-2; CDR3aa: CASSVARDSISNYGYTF; CDR3nt: TGTGCCAGCAGCGTCGCGCGGGACTCGATTTCTAACTATGGCTACACCTTC
d_gene: NA; v_gene: TRBV13; abundance: NA; j_gene: TRBJ2-1; CDR3aa: CASSAGRDNEQFF; CDR3nt: TGTGCCAGCAGCGCCGGGCGGGACAATGAGCAGTTCTTC
d_gene: NA; v_gene: TRBV19; abundance: NA; j_gene: TRBJ1-5; CDR3aa: CASSTGLNQPQHF; CDR3nt: TGTGCCAGTAGCACAGGCCTCAATCAGCCCCAGCATTTT
d_gene: TRBD2; v_gene: TRBV19; abundance: NA; j_gene: TRBJ2-2; CDR3aa: CASSKRLTSGGMNTGELFF; CDR3nt: TGTGCCAGTAGTAAAAGACTTACCAGCGGGGGAATGAACACCGGGGAGCTGTTTTTT
d_gene: NA; v_gene: TRBV19; abundance: NA; j_gene: TRBJ1-5; CDR3aa: CATHPGGNSNGNQPQHF; CDR3nt: TGTGCCACCCACCCCGGGGGAAACAGTAACGGCAATCAGCCCCAGCATTTT
d_gene: TRBD1; v_gene: TRBV4-2; abundance: NA; j_gene: TRBJ2-5; CDR3aa: CASSQDGRGPAKTQYF; CDR3nt: TGTGCCAGCAGCCAAGATGGAAGGGGGCCGGCGAAGACCCAGTACTTC
d_gene: NA; v_gene: TRBV7-3; abundance: NA; j_gene: TRBJ2-7; CDR3aa: CASSPLKIQGLSYEQYF; CDR3nt: TGTGCCAGCAGCCCGTTGAAGATACAGGGCCTGTCCTACGAGCAGTACTTC
d_gene: NA; v_gene: TRBV7-9; abundance: NA; j_gene: TRBJ1-1; CDR3aa: CASSLYRTEAFF; CDR3nt: TGTGCCAGCAGCTTATATAGAACTGAAGCTTTCTTT
d_gene: TRBD1; v_gene: TRBV5-1; abundance: NA; j_gene: TRBJ1-6; CDR3aa: CASTRDRGNSPLHF; CDR3nt: TGCGCCAGCACCCGGGACAGGGGTAATTCACCCCTCCACTTT
d_gene: NA; v_gene: TRBV4-1; abundance: NA; j_gene: TRBJ2-7; CDR3aa: CASSQVVQGGEQYF; CDR3nt: TGCGCCAGCAGCCAAGTTGTACAGGGCGGCGAGCAGTACTTC
d_gene: NA; v_gene: TRBV5-1; abundance: once; j_gene: TRBJ1-1; CDR3aa: CASSQQGAVSTEAFF; CDR3nt: TGCGCCAGCAGCCAACAGGGTGCGGTTAGCACTGAAGCTTTCTTT
d_gene: TRBD1; v_gene: TRBV29-1; abundance: NA; j_gene: TRBJ1-1; CDR3aa: CSVVDRGDTEAFF; CDR3nt: TGCAGCGTTGTGGACAGGGGGGACACTGAAGCTTTCTTT
d_gene: TRBD2; v_gene: TRBV7-9; abundance: once; j_gene: TRBJ2-2; CDR3aa: CASSLLAAGTGELFF; CDR3nt: TGTGCCAGCAGCTTACTAGCGGCGGGCACCGGGGAGCTGTTTTTT
d_gene: TRBD2; v_gene: TRBV3-1/TRBV3-2; abundance: NA; j_gene: TRBJ2-1; CDR3aa: CASSHGTSGGYNEQFF; CDR3nt: TGTGCCAGCAGCCACGGGACTAGCGGGGGGTACAATGAGCAGTTCTTC
d_gene: TRBD1; v_gene: TRBV30; abundance: NA; j_gene: TRBJ2-7; CDR3aa: CAWSPGWDRGPYEQYF; CDR3nt: TGTGCCTGGAGCCCGGGGTGGGACAGGGGGCCCTACGAGCAGTACTTC
d_gene: NA; v_gene: TRBV4-1; abundance: NA; j_gene: TRBJ2-2; CDR3aa: CASRLNRDSNTGELFF; CDR3nt: TGCGCCAGCAGACTTAACCGGGACTCTAACACCGGGGAGCTGTTTTTT
d_gene: NA; v_gene: TRBV6-2/TRBV6-3; abundance: NA; j_gene: TRBJ2-3; CDR3aa: CASSTQTGSSTDTQYF; CDR3nt: TGTGCCAGCAGTACCCAGACAGGCTCAAGCACAGATACGCAGTATTTT
d_gene: TRBD2; v_gene: TRBV6-4; abundance: NA; j_gene: TRBJ2-1; CDR3aa: CASSTTSGRMGEQFF; CDR3nt: TGTGCCAGCAGCACAACTAGCGGGAGGATGGGAGAGCAGTTCTTC
d_gene: TRBD2; v_gene: TRBV9; abundance: NA; j_gene: TRBJ2-7; CDR3aa: CASSVVAGAEQYF; CDR3nt: TGTGCCAGCAGCGTAGTAGCGGGAGCCGAGCAGTACTTC
d_gene: NA; v_gene: TRBV29-1; abundance: NA; j_gene: TRBJ2-1; CDR3aa: CSVESLPGNEQFF; CDR3nt: TGCAGCGTTGAAAGTCTGCCGGGTAATGAGCAGTTCTTC
d_gene: TRBD1; v_gene: TRBV6-5; abundance: NA; j_gene: TRBJ2-7; CDR3aa: CASSREGGQGYEQYF; CDR3nt: TGTGCCAGCAGTAGAGAGGGAGGACAGGGGTACGAGCAGTACTTC
d_gene: TRBD1; v_gene: TRBV28; abundance: NA; j_gene: TRBJ1-5; CDR3aa: CASSPKPGQINQPQHF; CDR3nt: TGTGCCAGCAGTCCCAAACCGGGACAGATCAATCAGCCCCAGCATTTT
d_gene: NA; v_gene: TRBV5-1; abundance: NA; j_gene: TRBJ1-2; CDR3aa: CASSLGPGVDGYTF; CDR3nt: TGCGCCAGCAGCTTGGGGCCAGGGGTGGATGGCTACACCTTC
d_gene: NA; v_gene: TRBV27; abundance: NA; j_gene: TRBJ2-5; CDR3aa: CASSLSVWGPQETQYF; CDR3nt: TGTGCCAGCAGTTTATCGGTCTGGGGGCCCCAAGAGACCCAGTACTTC
d_gene: NA; v_gene: TRBV5-8; abundance: NA; j_gene: TRBJ1-1; CDR3aa: CASSLAVRTEAFF; CDR3nt: TGTGCCAGCAGCTTGGCCGTGAGAACTGAAGCTTTCTTT
d_gene: NA; v_gene: TRBV6-5; abundance: NA; j_gene: TRBJ2-3; CDR3aa: CASSYAEGDTQYF; CDR3nt: TGTGCCAGCAGTTACGCGGAGGGGGATACGCAGTATTTT
d_gene: TRBD1; v_gene: TRBV7-3; abundance: NA; j_gene: TRBJ2-7; CDR3aa: CASSPGQGWEQYF; CDR3nt: TGTGCCAGCAGCCCCGGACAGGGATGGGAGCAGTACTTC
d_gene: NA; v_gene: TRBV19; abundance: few; j_gene: TRBJ1-3; CDR3aa: CASSPNSGAGNTIYF; CDR3nt: TGTGCCAGTAGTCCAAACTCAGGGGCTGGAAACACCATATATTTT
d_gene: NA; v_gene: TRBV25-1; abundance: NA; j_gene: TRBJ2-7; CDR3aa: CAILITGLAFPNYEQYF; CDR3nt: TGTGCCATTCTAATTACGGGGCTAGCGTTTCCCAACTACGAGCAGTACTTC
d_gene: TRBD2; v_gene: TRBV28; abundance: NA; j_gene: TRBJ2-7; CDR3aa: CASSLISGGVLYEQYF; CDR3nt: TGTGCCAGCAGTTTAATTAGCGGGGGTGTACTCTACGAGCAGTACTTC
d_gene: TRBD2; v_gene: TRBV7-9; abundance: NA; j_gene: TRBJ2-7; CDR3aa: CASSLGGSTSYEQYF; CDR3nt: TGTGCCAGCAGCTTAGGCGGGAGTACTTCCTACGAGCAGTACTTC
d_gene: NA; v_gene: TRBV30; abundance: NA; j_gene: TRBJ2-7; CDR3aa: CAGTKAGGLYEQYF; CDR3nt: TGTGCCGGAACGAAGGCAGGAGGGTTATACGAGCAGTACTTC
d_gene: TRBD1; v_gene: TRBV27; abundance: NA; j_gene: TRBJ1-3; CDR3aa: CASSSGTGKPGNTIYF; CDR3nt: TGTGCCAGCAGTTCCGGGACAGGGAAGCCCGGAAACACCATATATTTT
d_gene: NA; v_gene: TRBV4-1; abundance: few; j_gene: TRBJ1-3; CDR3aa: CASSQDLLLSGNTIYF; CDR3nt: TGCGCCAGCAGCCAAGATCTGTTACTATCTGGAAACACCATATATTTT
d_gene: TRBD2; v_gene: TRBV5-3; abundance: NA; j_gene: TRBJ2-2; CDR3aa: CARSLVAGGPTGELFF; CDR3nt: TGTGCCAGAAGCTTGGTAGCGGGAGGGCCTACCGGGGAGCTGTTTTTT
d_gene: TRBD1; v_gene: TRBV5-1; abundance: NA; j_gene: TRBJ1-1; CDR3aa: CASSLRTGGTEAFF; CDR3nt: TGCGCCAGCAGCTTGAGGACAGGGGGCACTGAAGCTTTCTTT
d_gene: NA; v_gene: TRBV29-1; abundance: NA; j_gene: TRBJ2-6; CDR3aa: CSAEQGSGANVLTF; CDR3nt: TGCAGCGCTGAACAGGGCTCTGGGGCCAACGTCCTGACTTTC
d_gene: TRBD2; v_gene: TRBV18; abundance: NA; j_gene: TRBJ2-7; CDR3aa: CASSPAGTSGIGQYF; CDR3nt: TGTGCCAGCTCACCAGCCGGGACTAGCGGGATAGGGCAGTACTTC
d_gene: NA; v_gene: TRBV11-3; abundance: NA; j_gene: TRBJ2-2; CDR3aa: CASSLQVSGELFF; CDR3nt: TGTGCCAGCAGTCTTCAGGTTAGCGGGGAGCTGTTTTTT
d_gene: NA; v_gene: TRBV29-1; abundance: once; j_gene: TRBJ1-1; CDR3aa: CSVGVGTEAFF; CDR3nt: TGCAGCGTTGGGGTGGGGACAGAAGCTTTCTTT
d_gene: NA; v_gene: TRBV30; abundance: NA; j_gene: TRBJ1-1; CDR3aa: CAWSVTDSTLKAFF; CDR3nt: TGTGCCTGGAGTGTGACTGACAGCACCCTGAAAGCTTTCTTT
d_gene: NA; v_gene: TRBV29-1; abundance: NA; j_gene: TRBJ1-1; CDR3aa: CSVPNRRVSREAFF; CDR3nt: TGCAGCGTCCCCAATCGCAGGGTCTCTCGGGAAGCTTTCTTT